The rows below give T cell receptor beta chains drawn from one sample of a study of T cell responses to AZD1222 COVID-19 vaccine. The data were produced by immunoSEQ multiplex PCR, yet TCRdb's version contains in-frame clones alone and is incomplete. Here the sample spans about 140,000 clones, 88% being singletons. The source was peripheral blood, collected 28 days after the second dose of the MenACWY control vaccine. These receptors all stem from an adult who received the MenACWY meningococcal vaccine as a control. Each CDR3 is given with its conserved first and last residue. The D gene is left open where the match is weak. A clone size is listed for some rows: how often the clone was seen (once, few, many), or a class if it is expanded.

v_call	clone_size	d_call	j_call	cdr3_aa	cdr3_nt
TRBV20-1	-	-	TRBJ2-1	CSAGDKKFF	TGCAGTGCGGGGGATAAAAAGTTCTTC
TRBV7-2	-	-	TRBJ2-2	CASSFGGLGTGELFF	TGTGCCAGCAGCTTCGGGGGGCTCGGCACCGGGGAGCTGTTTTTT
TRBV2	-	-	TRBJ1-5	CASSEDRVSNQPQHF	TGTGCCAGCAGTGAAGACAGGGTGAGCAATCAGCCCCAGCATTTT
TRBV5-4	once	-	TRBJ1-1	CASSLYRPGTEAFF	TGTGCCAGCAGCCTCTACCGACCCGGAACTGAAGCTTTCTTT
TRBV18	-	-	TRBJ1-1	CASSPAGDLAFF	TGTGCCAGCTCACCGGCGGGGGATTTGGCTTTCTTT
TRBV6-2/TRBV6-3	-	-	TRBJ2-7	CASSHGDMNEQYF	TGTGCCAGCAGTCACGGGGACATGAACGAGCAGTACTTC
TRBV6-5	-	TRBD1	TRBJ1-1	CASRQPGTGAFF	TGTGCCAGCAGACAACCGGGGACAGGGGCTTTCTTT
TRBV28	-	-	TRBJ1-4	CASALGGANEKLFF	TGTGCCAGCGCTCTCGGGGGGGCTAATGAAAAACTGTTTTTT
TRBV28	once	TRBD2	TRBJ2-7	CASSGTSGALYEQYF	TGTGCCAGCAGTGGGACTAGCGGGGCCCTATACGAGCAGTACTTC
TRBV9	-	-	TRBJ1-4	CASSSPRTPVATNEKLFF	TGTGCCAGCAGCTCCCCCAGGACACCGGTTGCAACTAATGAAAAACTGTTTTTT
TRBV5-1	-	TRBD1	TRBJ1-2	CASSPGAGGDGYTF	TGCGCCAGCAGCCCCGGGGCAGGGGGCGATGGCTACACCTTC
TRBV4-3	-	TRBD1	TRBJ1-4	CASSLQGVATNEKLFF	TGCGCCAGCAGCCTCCAGGGGGTTGCAACTAATGAAAAACTGTTTTTT
TRBV7-2	-	-	TRBJ2-3	CASSFYLDTQYF	TGTGCCAGCAGCTTCTATCTAGATACGCAGTATTTT
TRBV6-1	few	-	TRBJ1-1	CASSEYRELTEAFF	TGTGCCAGCAGTGAATACCGGGAATTGACTGAAGCTTTCTTT
TRBV6-6	-	TRBD1	TRBJ1-1	CASKGDRAALGAFF	TGTGCCAGCAAGGGAGACAGGGCGGCTCTCGGAGCTTTCTTT
TRBV7-9	-	-	TRBJ1-1	CASSLGGGTEAFF	TGTGCCAGCAGCTTAGGGGGAGGTACTGAAGCTTTCTTT
TRBV7-6	-	-	TRBJ1-2	CASSSSPQEYGYTF	TGTGCCAGCAGCTCCTCACCCCAAGAGTATGGCTACACCTTC
TRBV18	-	TRBD1	TRBJ2-1	CASSPSHGEGAREQFF	TGTGCCAGCTCACCCTCTCATGGCGAGGGGGCGAGGGAGCAGTTCTTC
TRBV19	-	-	TRBJ2-5	CASSIDGRPFETQYF	TGTGCCAGTAGTATAGATGGAAGACCCTTCGAGACCCAGTACTTC
TRBV21-1	few	-	TRBJ2-7	CASSKADTYYEQYF	TGTGCCAGCAGCAAAGCCGACACGTACTACGAGCAGTACTTC
TRBV7-9	-	TRBD2	TRBJ2-3	CASSSTSGGGSSTDTQYF	TGTGCCAGCAGCTCCACTAGCGGGGGTGGTTCGAGCACAGATACGCAGTATTTT
TRBV19	-	TRBD1	TRBJ2-2	CASRVGQGAGELFF	TGTGCCAGCCGCGTCGGACAGGGGGCCGGGGAGCTGTTTTTT
TRBV6-5	-	-	TRBJ1-1	CASSYTTGDTEAFF	TGTGCCAGCAGTTACACCACAGGAGACACTGAAGCTTTCTTT
TRBV28	-	-	TRBJ1-2	CASSNQGGDYGYTF	TGTGCCAGCAGTAATCAGGGAGGGGACTATGGCTACACCTTC
TRBV23-1	-	-	TRBJ1-2	CASSQSLGPFYGYTF	TGCGCCAGCAGTCAATCATTGGGGCCGTTCTATGGCTACACCTTC